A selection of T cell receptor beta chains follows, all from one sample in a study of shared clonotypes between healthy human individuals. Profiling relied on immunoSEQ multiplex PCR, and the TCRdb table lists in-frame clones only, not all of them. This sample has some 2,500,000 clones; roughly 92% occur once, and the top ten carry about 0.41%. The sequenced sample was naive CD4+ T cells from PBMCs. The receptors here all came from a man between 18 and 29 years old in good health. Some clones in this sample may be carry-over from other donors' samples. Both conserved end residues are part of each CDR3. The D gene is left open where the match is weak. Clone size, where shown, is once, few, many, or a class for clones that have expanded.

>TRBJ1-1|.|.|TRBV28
TGTGCCAGCAGTCCAAACAGGGACCTGAACACTGAAGCTTTCTTT
CASSPNRDLNTEAFF
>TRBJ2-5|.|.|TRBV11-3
TGTGCCAGCAGCCCCACCGGTGGGGAGACCCAGTACTTC
CASSPTGGETQYF
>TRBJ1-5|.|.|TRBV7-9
TGTGCCAGCAGCTTAGACCCGGGACGCAATCAGCCCCAGCATTTT
CASSLDPGRNQPQHF
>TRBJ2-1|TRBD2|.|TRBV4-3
TGCGCCAGCAGCCAAGATTCGAGCGGGACCTACAATGAGCAGTTCTTC
CASSQDSSGTYNEQFF
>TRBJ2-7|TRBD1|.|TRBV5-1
TGCGCCAGCAGCTTAGGACAGGCGACCAACAGTTTGACCTACGAGCAGTACTTC
CASSLGQATNSLTYEQYF
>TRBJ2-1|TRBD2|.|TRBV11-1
TGTGCCAGCAGCTTCGGACTAGCAACCTTAGGGTATGAGCAGTTCTTC
CASSFGLATLGYEQFF
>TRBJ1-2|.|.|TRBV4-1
TGCGCCAGCAGCCAAGATGGCAGCTACTATGGCTACACCTTC
CASSQDGSYYGYTF
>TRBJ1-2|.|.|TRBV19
TGTGCCAGTAGTAATAACTATGGCTACACCTTC
CASSNNYGYTF
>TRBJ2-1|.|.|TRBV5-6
TGTGCCAGCAGCAGGGGGAGGGTCTCCTACAATGAGCAGTTCTTC
CASSRGRVSYNEQFF
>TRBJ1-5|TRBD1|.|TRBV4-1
TGCGCCAGCAGCCAGAAGGACAGGATAGGCCAGCCCCAGCATTTT
CASSQKDRIGQPQHF
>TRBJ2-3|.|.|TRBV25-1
TGTGCCAGCAGTGAATATACCTCTGTCGGGACGCAGTATTTT
CASSEYTSVGTQYF
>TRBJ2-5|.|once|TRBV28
TGTGCCAGCAGTTTAGGAGGGTTCCAGTACTTC
CASSLGGFQYF
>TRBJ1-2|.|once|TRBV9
TGTGCCAGCAGCGTAGGTGCAGAAGCCTATGGCTACACCTTC
CASSVGAEAYGYTF
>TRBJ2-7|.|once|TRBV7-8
TGTGCCAGCAGATCTACGCGGACACCTATTTACGAGCAGTACTTC
CASRSTRTPIYEQYF
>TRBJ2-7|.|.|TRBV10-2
TGCGCCAGCGCCCGGGACACCACCTACGAGCAGTACTTC
CASARDTTYEQYF
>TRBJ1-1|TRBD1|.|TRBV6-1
TGTGCCAGCAACCTACAGGGGACGAACACTGAAGCTTTCTTT
CASNLQGTNTEAFF
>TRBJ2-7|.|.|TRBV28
TGTGCCAGCACCATTAGGGGGGACTACGAGCAGTACTTC
CASTIRGDYEQYF
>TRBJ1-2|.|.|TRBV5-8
TGTGCCAGCAGCCTACAGGGTTCTTTCCAGAACTATGGCTACACCTTC
CASSLQGSFQNYGYTF
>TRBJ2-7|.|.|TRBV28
TGTGCCAGCAGTTTTTTGCTACGGGCTAGCGACTACGAGCAGTACTTC
CASSFLLRASDYEQYF
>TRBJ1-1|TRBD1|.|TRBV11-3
TGTGCCAGCAGCTTAGAACAGGGGCGGACAGCTTTCTTT
CASSLEQGRTAFF
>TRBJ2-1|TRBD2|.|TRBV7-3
TGTGCCAGCAGCTTAACGGGCGGGAGGAATGGCGATGAGCAGTTCTTC
CASSLTGGRNGDEQFF
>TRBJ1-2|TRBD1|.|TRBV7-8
TGTGCCAGCAGCCACCGGGACAGGGTCTATGGCTACACCTTC
CASSHRDRVYGYTF
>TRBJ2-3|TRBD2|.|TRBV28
TGTGCCAGCACCCTCAACCCGGGACTAGATACAGATACGCAGTATTTT
CASTLNPGLDTDTQYF
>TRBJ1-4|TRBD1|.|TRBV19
TGTGCCAGTAGTATCTACGGGACAGGAAATGAAAAACTGTTTTTT
CASSIYGTGNEKLFF
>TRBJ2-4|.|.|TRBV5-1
TGCGCCTCCTTTAGGAGGGGAGCCAAAAACATTCAGTACTTC
CASFRRGAKNIQYF
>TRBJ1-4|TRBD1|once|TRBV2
TGTGCCAGCAGTAAGACAGGGTTCTATGAAAAACTGTTTTTT
CASSKTGFYEKLFF
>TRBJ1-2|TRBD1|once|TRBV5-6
TGTGCCAGCAGCCGGGACAGGGTTGGAGGCTACACCTTC
CASSRDRVGGYTF
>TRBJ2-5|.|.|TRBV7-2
TGTGCCAGCAGCTTAGGCCACAGCTGGGAGACCCAGTACTTC
CASSLGHSWETQYF
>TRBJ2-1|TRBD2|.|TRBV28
TGTGCCAGCAGTTCGGGAGGGCCAGGTGAGCAGTTCTTC
CASSSGGPGEQFF
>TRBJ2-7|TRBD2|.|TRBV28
TGTGCCAGCAGACCCGGGACTAGCGTTCCCTACGAGCAGTACTTC
CASRPGTSVPYEQYF
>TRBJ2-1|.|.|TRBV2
TGTGCCAGCAGGCTCCCAGGGGACCTCAATGAGCAGTTCTTC
CASRLPGDLNEQFF
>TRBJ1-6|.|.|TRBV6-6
TGTGCCAGCACCGGGGGAGGCCGGTTCAGACCCTCACCCCTCCACTTT
CASTGGGRFRPSPLHF
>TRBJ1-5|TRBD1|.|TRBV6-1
TGTGCCAGCAGTGAGCGCTCGACAGGGTTCAGCAATCAGCCCCAGCATTTT
CASSERSTGFSNQPQHF
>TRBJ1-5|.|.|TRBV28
TGTGCCAGCAGTTTACCCTTACGGGGAGGCAATCAGCCCCAGCATTTT
CASSLPLRGGNQPQHF
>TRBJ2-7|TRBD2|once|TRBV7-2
TGTGCCAGCAGCTTGGGGGCTAGCGGGGCCTACGAGCAGTACTTC
CASSLGASGAYEQYF
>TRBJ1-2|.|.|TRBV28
TGTGCCAGCAGTTTGGCAGGGGTATATTATGGCTACACCTTC
CASSLAGVYYGYTF
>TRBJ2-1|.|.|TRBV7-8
TGTGCCAGCAGCCCAAGTGAGCCGTTGAATGAGCAGTTCTTC
CASSPSEPLNEQFF
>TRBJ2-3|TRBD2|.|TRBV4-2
TGTGCCAGCAGCCAAGAGGGGGGGTCGGGTGATACGCAGTATTTT
CASSQEGGSGDTQYF
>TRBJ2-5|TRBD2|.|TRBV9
TGTGCCAGCAGCGTAGGTGGTAGCGGGAGGACCCAAGAGACCCAGTACTTC
CASSVGGSGRTQETQYF
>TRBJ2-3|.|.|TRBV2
TGTGCCACCAGGCAGGGGGGTCGCACAGATACGCAGTATTTT
CATRQGGRTDTQYF
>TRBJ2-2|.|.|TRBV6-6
TGTGCCAGCAGAGTGGAACAGGGACACACCGGGGAGCTGTTTTTT
CASRVEQGHTGELFF
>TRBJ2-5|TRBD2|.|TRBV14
TGTGCCAGCAGCCAAGTAGCGGGACAAGAGACCCAGTACTTC
CASSQVAGQETQYF
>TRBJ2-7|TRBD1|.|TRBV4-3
TGCGCCAGCAGCCAAGATCGCCGGGACAGACGGTTGCAGTACTTC
CASSQDRRDRRLQYF
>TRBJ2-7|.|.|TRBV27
TGTGCCAGTGCAAAACTAGCCCCTGAGAACGAGCAGTACTTC
CASAKLAPENEQYF
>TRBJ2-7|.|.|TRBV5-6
TGTGCCAGCAGCTTGGGGCAGGCCTCCTACGAGCAGTACTTC
CASSLGQASYEQYF
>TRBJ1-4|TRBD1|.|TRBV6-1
TGTGCCAGCGGGGGGGGGACAGGGAGTGAAAAACTGTTTTTT
CASGGGTGSEKLFF
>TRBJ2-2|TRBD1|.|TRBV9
TGTGCCAGCAGCCCCCGGACAGGGATCACCGGGGAGCTGTTTTTT
CASSPRTGITGELFF
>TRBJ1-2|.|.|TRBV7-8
TGTGCCAGCAGCCCCCGAGTGGTACCGGGGGGCTACACCTTC
CASSPRVVPGGYTF
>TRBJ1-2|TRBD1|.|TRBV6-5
TGTGCCAGCAGTTACTCTGGTACAGGGGGCAACTATGGCTACACCTTC
CASSYSGTGGNYGYTF
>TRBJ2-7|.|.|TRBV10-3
TGTGCCATCAGTGAGTTCGGGGTTTCTGACGAGCAGTACTTC
CAISEFGVSDEQYF
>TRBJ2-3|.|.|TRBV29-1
TGCAGCGTTGGGTTCAGACTGGCCTCAGATACGCAGTATTTT
CSVGFRLASDTQYF
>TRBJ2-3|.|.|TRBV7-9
TGTGCCAGCAGCTCGGGACTCTGGGCCGCAGATACGCAGTATTTT
CASSSGLWAADTQYF
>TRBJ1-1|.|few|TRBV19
TGTGCCAGTAGTATCGACCCCGCTGAAGCTTTCTTT
CASSIDPAEAFF
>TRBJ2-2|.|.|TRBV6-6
TGTGCCAGCAGTTACGGGGGGAGGACCGGGGAGCTGTTTTTT
CASSYGGRTGELFF
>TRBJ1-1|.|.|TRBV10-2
TGCGCCAGCAGCGGGGGCGAGACCTCGCAAGCTTTCTTT
CASSGGETSQAFF
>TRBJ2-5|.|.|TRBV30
TGTGCCTGGAGTGTAAATTGGGCGGAGACCCAGTACTTC
CAWSVNWAETQYF
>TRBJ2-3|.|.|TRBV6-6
TGTGCCACCCGCGGGATAGGGGATACGCAGTATTTT
CATRGIGDTQYF
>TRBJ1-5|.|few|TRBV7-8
TGTGCCAGCAGCTTGCAGGACAATCAGCCCCAGCATTTT
CASSLQDNQPQHF
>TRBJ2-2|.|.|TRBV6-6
TGTGCCAGCAGACGGACCGGGGAGCTGTTTTTT
CASRRTGELFF